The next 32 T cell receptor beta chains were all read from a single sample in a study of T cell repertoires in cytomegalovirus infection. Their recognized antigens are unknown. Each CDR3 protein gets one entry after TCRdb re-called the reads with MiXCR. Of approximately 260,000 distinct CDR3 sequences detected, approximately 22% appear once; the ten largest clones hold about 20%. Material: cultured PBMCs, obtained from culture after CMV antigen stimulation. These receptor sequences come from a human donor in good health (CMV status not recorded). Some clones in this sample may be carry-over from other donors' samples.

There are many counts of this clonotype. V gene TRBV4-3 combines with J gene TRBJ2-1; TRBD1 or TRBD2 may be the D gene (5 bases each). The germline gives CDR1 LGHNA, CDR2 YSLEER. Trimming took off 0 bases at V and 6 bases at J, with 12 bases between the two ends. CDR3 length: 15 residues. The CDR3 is CASSQDGTLTNEQFF. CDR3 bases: TGCGCCAGCAGCCAAGACGGGACCCTGACCAATGAGCAGTTCTTC.

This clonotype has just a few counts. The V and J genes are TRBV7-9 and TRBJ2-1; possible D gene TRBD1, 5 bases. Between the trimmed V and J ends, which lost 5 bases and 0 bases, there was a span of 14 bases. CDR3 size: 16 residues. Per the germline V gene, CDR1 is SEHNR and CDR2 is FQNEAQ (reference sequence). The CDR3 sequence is CASSIGRTSSYNEQFF. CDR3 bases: TGTGCCAGCAGCATCGGACGGACAAGCTCCTACAATGAGCAGTTCTTC.

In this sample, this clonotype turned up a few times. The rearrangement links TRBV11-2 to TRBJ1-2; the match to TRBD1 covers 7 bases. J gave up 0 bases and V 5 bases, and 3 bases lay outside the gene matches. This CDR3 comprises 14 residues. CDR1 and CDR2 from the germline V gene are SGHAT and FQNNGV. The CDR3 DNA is TGTGCCAGCAGCAGGGACAGAGCTAACTATGGCTACACCTTC. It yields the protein CASSRDRANYGYTF.

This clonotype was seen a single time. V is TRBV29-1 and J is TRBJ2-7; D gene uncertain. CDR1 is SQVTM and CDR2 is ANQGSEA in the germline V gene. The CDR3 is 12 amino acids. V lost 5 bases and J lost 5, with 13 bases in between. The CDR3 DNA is TGCAGCGTTAGGAAGGGTTCCCACGAGCAGTACTTC. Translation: CSVRKGSHEQYF.

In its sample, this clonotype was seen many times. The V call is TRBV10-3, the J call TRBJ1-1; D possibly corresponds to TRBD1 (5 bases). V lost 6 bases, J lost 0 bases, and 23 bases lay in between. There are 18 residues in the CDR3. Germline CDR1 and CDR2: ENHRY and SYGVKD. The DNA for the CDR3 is TGTGCCATCAGCCCCAGGGATGCGTCAGGTGACCTGAACACTGAAGCTTTCTTT. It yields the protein CAISPRDASGDLNTEAFF.

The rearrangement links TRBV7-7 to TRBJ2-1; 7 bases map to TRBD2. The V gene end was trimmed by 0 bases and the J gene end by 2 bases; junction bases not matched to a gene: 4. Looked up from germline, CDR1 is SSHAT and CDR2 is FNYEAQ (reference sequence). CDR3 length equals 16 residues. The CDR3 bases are TGTGCCAGCAGCTTAGCACTAGCGAGCGCCTACAATGAGCAGTTCTTC. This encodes CASSLALASAYNEQFF.

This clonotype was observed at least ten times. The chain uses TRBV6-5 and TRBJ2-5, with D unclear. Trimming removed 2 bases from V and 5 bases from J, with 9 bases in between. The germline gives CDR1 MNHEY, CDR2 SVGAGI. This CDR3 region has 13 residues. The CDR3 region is CASSYGTWETQYF. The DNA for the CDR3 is TGTGCCAGCAGTTACGGAACCTGGGAGACCCAGTACTTC.

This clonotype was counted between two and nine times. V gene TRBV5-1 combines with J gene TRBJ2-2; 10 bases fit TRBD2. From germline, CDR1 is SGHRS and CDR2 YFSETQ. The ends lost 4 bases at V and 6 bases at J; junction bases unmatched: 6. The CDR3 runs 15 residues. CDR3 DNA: TGCGCCAGCAGCGCTCTAGCGGGAGATCCCGGGGAGCTGTTTTTT. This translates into CASSALAGDPGELFF.

The CDR3 region is CASNGDNYEQYF. The CDR3 nucleotides are TGTGCCAGCAACGGGGACAACTACGAGCAGTACTTC. The gene calls are TRBV6-1 and TRBJ2-7, with D perhaps TRBD1 (6 bases). The ends were cut back, 7 bases at V and 3 bases at J, with 10 bases in the middle. The CDR3 spans 12 residues. Germline CDR1 and CDR2: MNHNS and SASEGT.

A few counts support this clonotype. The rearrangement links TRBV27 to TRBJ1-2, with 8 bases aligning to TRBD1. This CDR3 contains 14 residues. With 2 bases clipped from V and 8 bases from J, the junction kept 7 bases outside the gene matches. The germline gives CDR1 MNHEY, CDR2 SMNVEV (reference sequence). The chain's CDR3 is CASSLTGGHGGYTF. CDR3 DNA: TGTGCCAGCAGTTTAACAGGGGGGCACGGGGGCTACACCTTC.

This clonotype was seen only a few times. The CDR3 loop is CASSTSSGDRHEQYV. The CDR3 DNA is TGTGCCAGTAGTACGTCTAGCGGGGACCGGCATGAGCAGTACGTC. This chain joins TRBV19 and TRBJ2-7; 9 nucleotides match TRBD2. V gave up 4 bases and J gave up 7 bases; unmatched junction bases: 11. Germline-derived CDR1 and CDR2 are LNHDA and SQIVND (reference sequence). The CDR3 loop spans 15 amino acids.

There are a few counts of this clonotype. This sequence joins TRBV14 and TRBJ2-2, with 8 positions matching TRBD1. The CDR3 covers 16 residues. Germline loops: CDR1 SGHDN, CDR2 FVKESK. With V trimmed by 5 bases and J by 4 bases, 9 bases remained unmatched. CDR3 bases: TGTGCCAGCAGCACACGGACAGGGTGGTTCACCGGGGAGCTGTTTTTT. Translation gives CASSTRTGWFTGELFF.

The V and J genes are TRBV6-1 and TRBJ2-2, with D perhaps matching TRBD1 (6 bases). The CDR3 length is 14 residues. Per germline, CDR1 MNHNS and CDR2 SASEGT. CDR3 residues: CATNIGGGTGELFF. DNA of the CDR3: TGTGCTACGAACATAGGGGGTGGCACCGGGGAGCTGTTTTTT.

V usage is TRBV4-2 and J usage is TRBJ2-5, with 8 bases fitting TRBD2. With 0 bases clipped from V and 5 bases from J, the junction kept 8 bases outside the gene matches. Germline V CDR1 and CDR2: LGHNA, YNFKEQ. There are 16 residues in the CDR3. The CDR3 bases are TGTGCCAGCAGCCAAGACCCGGCGGGGGGCGGGGAGACCCAGTACTTC. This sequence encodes CASSQDPAGGGETQYF.

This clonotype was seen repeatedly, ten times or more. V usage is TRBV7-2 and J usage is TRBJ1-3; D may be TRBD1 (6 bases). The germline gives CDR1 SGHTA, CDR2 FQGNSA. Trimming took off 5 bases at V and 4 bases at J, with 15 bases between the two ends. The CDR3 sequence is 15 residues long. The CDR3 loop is CASSESGGGGNTIYF. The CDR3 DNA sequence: TGTGCCAGCAGCGAAAGCGGGGGGGGCGGAAACACCATATATTTT.

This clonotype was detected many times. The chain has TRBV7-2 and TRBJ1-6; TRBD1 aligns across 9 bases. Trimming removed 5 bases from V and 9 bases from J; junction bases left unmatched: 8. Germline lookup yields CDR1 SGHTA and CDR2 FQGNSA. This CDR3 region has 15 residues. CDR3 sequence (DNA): TGTGCCAGCAGCGCCTCGGGACAGGGACGTTCACCCCTCCACTTT. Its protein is CASSASGQGRSPLHF.

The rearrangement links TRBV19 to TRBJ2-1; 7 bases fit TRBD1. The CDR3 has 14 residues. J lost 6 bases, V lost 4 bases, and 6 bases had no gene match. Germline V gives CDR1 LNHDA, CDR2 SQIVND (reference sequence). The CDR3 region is CASSTGQTFNEQFF. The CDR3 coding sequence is TGTGCCAGTAGTACGGGACAGACCTTCAATGAGCAGTTCTTC.

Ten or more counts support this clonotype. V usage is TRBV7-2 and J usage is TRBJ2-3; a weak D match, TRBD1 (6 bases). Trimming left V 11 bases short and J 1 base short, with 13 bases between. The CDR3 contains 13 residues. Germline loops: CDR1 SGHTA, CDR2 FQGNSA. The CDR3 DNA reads TGTGCCGTTGGGGCAGGGGGCACAGATACGCAGTATTTT. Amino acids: CAVGAGGTDTQYF.

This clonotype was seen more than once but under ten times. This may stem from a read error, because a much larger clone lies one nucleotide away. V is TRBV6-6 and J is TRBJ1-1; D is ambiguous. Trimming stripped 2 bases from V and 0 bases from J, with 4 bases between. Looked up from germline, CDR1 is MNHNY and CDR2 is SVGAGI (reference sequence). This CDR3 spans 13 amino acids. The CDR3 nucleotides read TGTGCCAGCAGTTACGGGATGAACACTGAAGCTTTCTTT. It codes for CASSYGMNTEAFF.

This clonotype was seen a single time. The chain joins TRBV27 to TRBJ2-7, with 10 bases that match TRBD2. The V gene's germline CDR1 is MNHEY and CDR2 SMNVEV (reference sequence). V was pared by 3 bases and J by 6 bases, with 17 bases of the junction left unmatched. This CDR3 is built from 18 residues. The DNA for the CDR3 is TGTGCCAGCAGTTTCGGGGTAGCGGGAGGCCCCAGTCCCCGCGAGCAGTACTTC. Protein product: CASSFGVAGGPSPREQYF.

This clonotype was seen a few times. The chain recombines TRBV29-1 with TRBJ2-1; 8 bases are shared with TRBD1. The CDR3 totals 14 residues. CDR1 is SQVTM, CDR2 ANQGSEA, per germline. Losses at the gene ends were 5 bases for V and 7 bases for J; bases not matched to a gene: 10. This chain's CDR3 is CSVTGQDSWNEQFF. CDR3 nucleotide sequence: TGCAGCGTTACGGGACAGGACTCGTGGAATGAGCAGTTCTTC.

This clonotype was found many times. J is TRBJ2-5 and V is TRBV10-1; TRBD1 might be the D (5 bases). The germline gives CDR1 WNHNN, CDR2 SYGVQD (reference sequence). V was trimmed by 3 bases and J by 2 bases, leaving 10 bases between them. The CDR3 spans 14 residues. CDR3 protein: CASSDSRGQETQYF. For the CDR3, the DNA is TGCGCCAGCAGTGACAGTAGGGGACAAGAGACCCAGTACTTC.

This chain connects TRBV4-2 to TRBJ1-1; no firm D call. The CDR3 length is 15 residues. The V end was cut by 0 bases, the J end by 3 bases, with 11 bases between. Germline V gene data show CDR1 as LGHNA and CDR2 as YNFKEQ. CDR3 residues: CASSQDYGFDTEAFF. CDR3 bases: TGTGCCAGCAGCCAAGATTACGGGTTCGACACTGAAGCTTTCTTT.

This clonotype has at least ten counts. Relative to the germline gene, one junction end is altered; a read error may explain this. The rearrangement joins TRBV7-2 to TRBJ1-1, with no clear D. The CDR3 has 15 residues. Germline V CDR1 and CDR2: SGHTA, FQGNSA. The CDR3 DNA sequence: TGTGCCAGCAACTTAGGCCCTATTGGTCGGACTGAAGCTTTCTTT. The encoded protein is CASNLGPIGRTEAFF.

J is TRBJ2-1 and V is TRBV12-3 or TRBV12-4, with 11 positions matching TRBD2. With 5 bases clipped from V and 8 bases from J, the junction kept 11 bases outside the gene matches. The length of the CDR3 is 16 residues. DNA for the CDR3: TGTGCCAGCAGTCTGAGACTAGCGGGAAGGCATTATGAGCAGTTCTTC. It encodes CASSLRLAGRHYEQFF.

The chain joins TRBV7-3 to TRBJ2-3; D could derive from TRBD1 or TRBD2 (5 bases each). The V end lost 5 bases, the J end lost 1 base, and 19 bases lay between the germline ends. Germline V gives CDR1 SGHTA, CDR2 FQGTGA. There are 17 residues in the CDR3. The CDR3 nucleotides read TGTGCCAGCAGCACTCGGGCTAGGGGAGTTGGCACAGATACGCAGTATTTT. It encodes CASSTRARGVGTDTQYF.

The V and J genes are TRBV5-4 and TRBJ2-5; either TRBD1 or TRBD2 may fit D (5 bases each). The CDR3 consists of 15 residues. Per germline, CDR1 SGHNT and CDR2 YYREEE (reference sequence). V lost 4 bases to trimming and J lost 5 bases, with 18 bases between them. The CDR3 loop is CASSLGGVEGETQYF. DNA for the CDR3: TGTGCCAGCAGCCTGGGTGGGGTCGAGGGGGAGACCCAGTACTTC.

The CDR3 bases are TGCGCCAGCAGCCAAGATCTGCTAGCGGGGTCCACAGATACGCAGTATTTT. It yields the protein CASSQDLLAGSTDTQYF. This chain links TRBV4-3 with TRBJ2-3; TRBD2 matches 9 bases. CDR1 LGHNA and CDR2 YSLEER come from the germline V gene. The CDR3 has 17 amino acids. With V trimmed by 0 bases and J by 2 bases, 6 bases remained unmatched.

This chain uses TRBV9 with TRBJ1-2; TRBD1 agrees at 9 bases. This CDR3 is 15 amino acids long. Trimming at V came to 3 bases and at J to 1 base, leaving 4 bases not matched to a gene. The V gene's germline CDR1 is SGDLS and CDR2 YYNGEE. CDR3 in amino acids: CASSGRDRDNYGYTF. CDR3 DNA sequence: TGTGCCAGCAGCGGGCGGGACAGGGATAACTATGGCTACACCTTC.

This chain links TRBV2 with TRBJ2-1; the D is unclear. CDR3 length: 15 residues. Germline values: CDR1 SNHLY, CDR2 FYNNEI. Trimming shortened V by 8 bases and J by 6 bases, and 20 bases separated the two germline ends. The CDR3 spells CASLQVGLVGNEQFF. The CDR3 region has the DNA TGTGCCAGCCTCCAGGTAGGGCTAGTTGGCAATGAGCAGTTCTTC. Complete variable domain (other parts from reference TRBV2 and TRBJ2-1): EPEVTQTPSHQVTQMGQEVILRCVPISNHLYFYWYRQILGQKVEFLVSFYNNEISEKSEIFDDQFSVERPDGSNFTLKIRSTKLEDSAMYFCASLQVGLVGNEQFFGPGTRLTVL.

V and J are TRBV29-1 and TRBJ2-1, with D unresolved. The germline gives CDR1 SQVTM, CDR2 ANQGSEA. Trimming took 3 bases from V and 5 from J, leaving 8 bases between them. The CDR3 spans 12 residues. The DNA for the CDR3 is TGCAGCGTTGACCTTCAGAACAATGAGCAGTTCTTC. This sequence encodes CSVDLQNNEQFF.

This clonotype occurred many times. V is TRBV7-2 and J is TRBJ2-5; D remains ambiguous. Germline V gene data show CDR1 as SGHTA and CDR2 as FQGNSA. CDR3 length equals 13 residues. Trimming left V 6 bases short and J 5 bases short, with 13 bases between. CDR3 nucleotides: TGTGCCAGCAGTCCTGGCCCCTGGGAGACCCAGTACTTC. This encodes CASSPGPWETQYF.